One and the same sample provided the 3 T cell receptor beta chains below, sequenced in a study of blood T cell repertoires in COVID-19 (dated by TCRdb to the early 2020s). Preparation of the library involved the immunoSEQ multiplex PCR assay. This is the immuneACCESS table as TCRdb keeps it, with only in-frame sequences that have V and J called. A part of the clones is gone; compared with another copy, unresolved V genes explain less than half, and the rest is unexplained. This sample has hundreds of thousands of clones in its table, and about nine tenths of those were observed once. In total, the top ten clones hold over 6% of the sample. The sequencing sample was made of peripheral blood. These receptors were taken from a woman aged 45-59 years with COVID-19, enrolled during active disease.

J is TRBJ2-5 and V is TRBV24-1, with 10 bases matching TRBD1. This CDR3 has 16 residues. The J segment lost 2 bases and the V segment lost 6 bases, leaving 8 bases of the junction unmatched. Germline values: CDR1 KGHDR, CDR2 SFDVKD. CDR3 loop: CATSQPGTGEQETQYF. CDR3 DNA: TGTGCCACCAGTCAACCCGGGACAGGGGAGCAAGAGACCCAGTACTTC.

The CDR3 DNA reads as TGTGCCAGCAGCCTAAGAGCGGCAACCTCCTACAATGAGCAGTTCTTC. Residues: CASSLRAATSYNEQFF. V is TRBV11-3 and J is TRBJ2-1; D possibly corresponds to TRBD2 (5 bases). The germline gives CDR1 SGHNT, CDR2 YENEEA. The CDR3 loop spans 16 amino acids. Trimming cost V 5 bases and J 0 bases, with 14 bases left between them.

CDR3 DNA sequence: TGTGCCAGCAGCCAGGGGGACGGTCCCTACGAGCAGTACTTC. It is translated as CASSQGDGPYEQYF. The rearrangement uses TRBV11-2 and TRBJ2-7, with TRBD1 matching 7 bases. The CDR3 spans 14 residues. Germline CDR1 reads SGHAT; CDR2 reads FQNNGV. The V gene end was trimmed by 5 bases and the J gene end by 2 bases; junction bases not matched to a gene: 6.